This T cell receptor beta chain was sequenced in a study of T cell responses to AZD1222 COVID-19 vaccine (dated by TCRdb to the early 2020s). Some background on the complete study: AZD1222 recipients with second doses at about 4 weeks or about 12 weeks were pooled, because spike-specific TCR depth and breadth did not differ between schedules. A total of 240 or so trial participants underwent TCR sequencing, of whom around 210 had received two doses of AZD1222 and about 26 had received two doses of the MenACWY control vaccine. Enrollment into the trials was organized by age into subgroups of 18-55, 56-69 and 70-plus years, and those subgroups contained approximately 160, 26 and 62 TCR-sequenced participants, respectively.

The CDR3 regions of human TCRbeta chains were analyzed by immunosequencing. From the authors' description of their analysis: TCRs in the repertoires were compared against a reference library of SARS-CoV-2-specific TCRs that had been generated with the MIRA antigen-specificity platform. Breadth meant the fraction of unique TCRs that were SARS-CoV-2-associated, whereas depth meant the fraction of total T cells that were SARS-CoV-2-associated. Using the MIRA data, each spike-specific TCR was assigned both to the spike region to which the TCR was reactive and to a CD4 or CD8 class. Log10-transformed breadth and depth values were compared by one-way ANOVA with Sidak's multiple comparisons tests. Entries here come from immuneACCESS through TCRdb and include only in-frame sequences with V and J called. Some clones fail to appear in such tables; in the studies checked, an unresolved V gene covers under half of the shortfall, and the cause of the remainder is unknown. V, J and clone size are taken as reported in that table, and D and trimming were inferred from the DNA itself. The sample contains fewer than 110,000 clones, around nine tenths of them found a single time. 1% to 1.5% of the sample is held by the ten biggest clonotypes.

Paper-wide results and their limitations: Spike-specific TCR breadth and depth rose significantly after two AZD1222 doses compared with day 0 and with MenACWY recipients. Conclusions about previously exposed vaccinees were limited because only 6 or 7 AZD1222 recipients were SARS-CoV-2 seropositive at baseline. The 56-69-year group was small, and its depth increase did not reach significance, likely because of low power. Participants were mostly white British, with more females than males. The authors suggested clonal diversity may have been underestimated. Epitopes outside the regions mutated in the B.1.351 and B.1.1.7 variants were reportedly recognized by nearly half of the unique spike-specific TCRs. The vaccine-associated CD4 TCRs covered the entire spike protein, and the dominant responses fell in regions 160-218 and 743-854. No day 14 peak-response samples were available, so repertoires were characterized only after the peak T cell response.

Note on this clone: The clone's antigen remains unknown. Qualities for individual bases were not recorded, and no much larger clone is one base off.

The label giving this sample's time point can be read as: baseline before first vaccination. The vaccinee samples were drawn from two UK trials, COV001 and COV002, one of which was a single-blind randomized controlled phase 2/3 trial testing AZD1222 (ChAdOx1 nCoV-19) in healthy adults. For TCRbeta chain sequencing, PBMC samples from trial participants were taken at day 0 and at day 28 after the second dose. From a lookup of the germline V gene, CDR1 and CDR2 are MNHEY and SVGAGI. Inclusive of the bounding cysteine and phenylalanine, the CDR3 is 15 residues long. Solely the CDR3 DNA is kept, with 45 bases framed from the first base. V lost 6 bases and J lost 4 bases, and the count of bases not matched to a germline gene is 8.

The clonotype was recovered from an adult in good health. The rearrangement joined TRBV6-5 to TRBJ2-3; TRBD2 lines up with 9 middle nucleotides. The starting material was peripheral blood, obtained on day 0 of AZD1222 vaccination. The CDR3 has the sequence CASRRGLAESDTQYF. The sequenced DNA: TGTGCCAGCAGACGGGGACTAGCAGAGTCAGATACGCAGTATTTT.